The clone carrying this T cell receptor beta chain was recorded once. Its target is unknown. This record comes from a study of CD8 T cells in Susac syndrome. Sequencing of TCR beta was performed on blood CD8+ and CD4+ T cells. TEMRA cells were FACS-enriched and CD8+ and CD4+ T cells negatively isolated. Study-level results: As acknowledged by the study, its TCR sequencing and HLA analysis included a relatively small number of individuals.

A quantity of roughly 0.5 to 1 ug RNA underwent reverse transcription using random hexamers. It was immunoSEQ multiplex PCR that amplified TCR beta CDR3 across 54 Vbeta and 13 Jbeta. TCRdb re-derived calls from the immunoSEQ multiplex PCR reads in MiXCR, one entry per CDR3 protein. Here the sample spans 130,000 to 150,000 distinct CDR3 sequences, 94% being singletons. This CDR3 is 16 amino acids long. Germline V lookup: CDR1 SGDLS, CDR2 YYNGEE. The V and J ends lost 3 bases and 0 bases respectively, with 10 bases between them. The rearrangement joins TRBV9 to TRBJ2-6; TRBD1 or TRBD2 may be the D gene (6 bases each). The receptor comes from a human donor in good health. The sample comprised CD8+ T cells from PBMCs. The CDR3 bases are TGTGCCAGCAGCGAGGGGGGAGACTCTGGGGCCAACGTCCTGACTTTC. It yields the protein CASSEGGDSGANVLTF.